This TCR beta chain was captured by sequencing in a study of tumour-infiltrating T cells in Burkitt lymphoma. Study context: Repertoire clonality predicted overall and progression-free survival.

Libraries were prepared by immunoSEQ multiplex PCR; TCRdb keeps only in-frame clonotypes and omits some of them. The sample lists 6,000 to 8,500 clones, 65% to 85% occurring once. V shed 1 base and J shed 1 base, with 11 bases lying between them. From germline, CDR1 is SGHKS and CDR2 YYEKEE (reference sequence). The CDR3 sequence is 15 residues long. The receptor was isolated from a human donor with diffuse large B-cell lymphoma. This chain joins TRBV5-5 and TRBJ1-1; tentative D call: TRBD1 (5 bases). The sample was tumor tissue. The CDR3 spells CASSLSPRGNTEAFF. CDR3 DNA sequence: TGTGCCAGCAGCTTGAGTCCTAGGGGGAACACTGAAGCTTTCTTT.